Detailed here is one T cell receptor (beta chain). Its antigen is undetermined. The CDR3 contains 16 residues. V was clipped by 0 bases and J by 1 base, with 11 bases between them. The germline gives CDR1 SGHTA, CDR2 FQGNSA. Sequencing used immunoSEQ multiplex PCR; TCRdb keeps in-frame clones, though not all of them. There are roughly 24,000 clones in the sample; about 80% occur only once, and about 4% lies in the top ten. This specimen comes from a study of T cells in narcolepsy. General study results and limits: Reportedly, autoreactive clonotypes were serially detected in patients' blood but not controls'. Same-patient CSF and blood CD4+ T cell clonotypes included HCRT-specific and TRIB2-specific autoreactive ones.

The sequence was collected from a human donor in good health. The chain uses TRBV7-2 and TRBJ2-3; the D is unclear. What was sequenced was memory (CD45RA-) CD4+ T cells from blood. Here the CDR3 DNA reads TGTGCCAGCAGCTTAGCGCTCGGTTGGCGCACAGATACGCAGTATTTT. It translates to CASSLALGWRTDTQYF.